These 3 T cell receptor beta chains were all obtained from the same sample, sequenced in a study of long-term antiretroviral therapy in people with HIV. With survey level as its setting, the immunoSEQ assay was v3.0. Here immunoSEQ multiplex PCR was the method, and the copy in TCRdb shows in-frame clones only, minus some. Here the sample spans 30,000 or so clones, around 85% being singletons. Material: unsorted PBMCs, obtained 3 years after starting antiretroviral therapy. Every receptor here comes from a man in his forties or fifties with HIV.

The chain employs TRBV7-8 and TRBJ2-2; TRBD1 or TRBD2 may be the D gene (5 bases each). Trimming pared 8 bases from V and 4 bases from J, leaving 14 bases between. Per germline, CDR1 SGHVS and CDR2 FQNEAQ. The CDR3 has 14 amino acids. CDR3 sequence: CASSGAGGTGELFF. The CDR3 DNA sequence: TGTGCCAGCTCCGGGGCGGGTGGCACCGGGGAGCTGTTTTTT. The whole variable domain, filled in from reference TRBV7-8 and TRBJ2-2, reads GAGVSQSPRYKVAKRGQDVALRCDPISGHVSLFWYQQALGQGPEFLTYFQNEAQLDKSGLPSDRFFAERPEGSVSTLKIQRTQQEDSAVYLCASSGAGGTGELFFGEGSRLTVL.

The chain recombines TRBV23-1 with TRBJ1-5; TRBD1 matches 9 bases. TRBV23-1 is an open reading frame whose function is uncertain. This CDR3 contains 18 residues. The V segment lost 3 bases and the J segment 7 bases; nucleotides outside the gene matches: 16. CDR3 nucleotide sequence: TGCGCCAGCAGTCATCCGGGACAGGGTGATTCACCGATACAGCCCCAGCATTTT. Translating gives CASSHPGQGDSPIQPQHF.

The chain joins TRBV27 to TRBJ2-5; 7 bases map to TRBD2. Per the germline V gene, CDR1 is MNHEY and CDR2 is SMNVEV (reference sequence). Trimming at V came to 6 bases and at J to 5 bases, leaving 12 bases not matched to a gene. This CDR3 has 15 amino acids. This chain's CDR3 is CASSWLGGVAETQYF. DNA of the CDR3: TGTGCCAGCAGCTGGTTGGGGGGGGTTGCGGAGACCCAGTACTTC.